The T cell receptor beta chain under discussion was sequenced for a study of CD8 T cells in ankylosing spondylitis. The study, taken as a whole, reports: Matched ankylosing spondylitis synovial fluid reportedly showed significant enrichment of disease-linked clones. Reports of some motif variants in reactive arthritis synovial fluid and blood predate this one. What seemed typical of ankylosing spondylitis blood was a TCR beta motif built from eight highly homologous variants.

In its sample, this clonotype was seen a few times. The antigen remains unidentified. Preparation of TCR beta libraries was done by quantitative 5'-RACE with molecular barcodes. From the 5' RACE reads, TCRdb called clonotypes with MiXCR, one entry per CDR3 protein. This sample carries under 550,000 distinct CDR3 sequences, around 26% of them seen once, and the ten largest clones take 0.89%. The germline CDR1 and CDR2 sequences are SGHVS and FQNEAQ. The CDR3 extends over 17 amino acids. V was pared by 2 bases and J by 0 bases, with 16 bases between. The clonotype comes from a male donor with ankylosing spondylitis. The source material was blood, either unsorted or a sorted T cell fraction (not recorded which). The chain employs TRBV7-8 and TRBJ1-1; D unresolved. DNA for the CDR3: TGTGCCAGCAGCTTAATATGGTCGGGCGGAGTGAACACTGAAGCTTTCTTT. Its protein product is CASSLIWSGGVNTEAFF.